The count of the clone carrying this T cell receptor beta chain is one. Its specificity is not known. It was 5'RACE with constant-segment primers that produced the TCR alpha and TCR beta cDNA libraries, which carried sample barcodes and UMIs. TCRdb recomputed calls from the 5' RACE reads with MiXCR, one row per CDR3 protein. The sample consists of hundreds of thousands of distinct CDR3 sequences, approximately 25% of them appearing once. This sample was taken from a study of T-cell memory formation after mild COVID-19. On the study more broadly: Largely, the TCR clusters proved donor specific.

Study-level findings and limits: Later expanders leaned toward CD4+, whereas clones contracting from day 15 to 85 were balanced CD4/CD8.

Sequencing was performed on PBMCs or a T cell subset sorted from them (not recorded which). This TCR was sampled from an adult woman who had mild COVID-19 (a few samples of this study predate the infection). Cell type and time point are not known.

CDR3 DNA sequence: TGTGCCAGCAGCGTATCCGGGGGACAGGGGGTATATGGCTACACCTTC. This sequence encodes CASSVSGGQGVYGYTF. The chain couples TRBV9 to TRBJ1-2, with 11 bases lining up with TRBD1. V lost 1 base to trimming and J lost 5 bases; unmatched junction nucleotides: 7. This CDR3 has 16 residues. Per the germline V gene, CDR1 is SGDLS and CDR2 is YYNGEE.